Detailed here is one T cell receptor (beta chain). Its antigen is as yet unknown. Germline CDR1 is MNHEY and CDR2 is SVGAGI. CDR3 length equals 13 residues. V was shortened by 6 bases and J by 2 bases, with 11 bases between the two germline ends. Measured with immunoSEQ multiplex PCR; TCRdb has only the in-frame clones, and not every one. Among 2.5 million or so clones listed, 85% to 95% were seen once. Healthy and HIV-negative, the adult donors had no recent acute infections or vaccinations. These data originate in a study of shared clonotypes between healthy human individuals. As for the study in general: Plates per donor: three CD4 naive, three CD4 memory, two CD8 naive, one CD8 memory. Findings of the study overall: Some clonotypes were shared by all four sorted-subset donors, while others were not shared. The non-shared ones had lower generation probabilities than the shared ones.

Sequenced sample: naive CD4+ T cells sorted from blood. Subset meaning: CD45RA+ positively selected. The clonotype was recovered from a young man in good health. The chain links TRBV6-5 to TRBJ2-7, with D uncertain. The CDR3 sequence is CASRTLGAYEQYF. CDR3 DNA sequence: TGTGCCAGCAGGACCCTAGGAGCCTACGAGCAGTACTTC.